Shown below are 9 T cell receptor beta chains from a single sample sequenced in a study of blood T cell repertoires in COVID-19. Sequencing used immunoSEQ multiplex PCR; TCRdb keeps in-frame clones, though not all of them. The sample carries about 250,000 clones, around 85% recorded once. Sequences were obtained from PBMCs or T cells enriched from blood (not recorded which). These receptors were obtained from a woman aged 50 to 60 with acute COVID-19.

DNA of the CDR3: TGTGCCTCCCCAGGCCGACAGGGCCTTGAAGCTTTCTTT. Amino acids: CASPGRQGLEAFF. The chain is built from TRBV30 and TRBJ1-1; 7 positions match TRBD1. The junction had 12 bases not matched to a gene; V was cut back by 7 bases and J by 7 bases. This CDR3 has 13 amino acids. Germline V lookup: CDR1 GTSNPN, CDR2 SVGIG (reference sequence).

This clone showed up just a few times. This chain links TRBV6-6 with TRBJ2-7; 7 bases map to TRBD1. Germline values: CDR1 MNHNY, CDR2 SVGAGI (reference sequence). V was clipped by 2 bases and J by 2 bases; unmatched bases: 3. The CDR3 length is 14 residues. CDR3 sequence reads: CASSYRQGAYEQYF. In DNA form, the CDR3 reads TGTGCCAGCAGTTACCGCCAGGGGGCCTACGAGCAGTACTTC.

The V gene is TRBV14, the J gene TRBJ2-7; 9 bases align to TRBD1. The trim removed 3 bases at V and 3 bases at J, leaving 6 bases unmatched. This CDR3 comprises 15 residues. Germline CDR1 SGHDN, CDR2 FVKESK. The CDR3 protein is CASSHYGQGFYEQYF. The CDR3 DNA sequence: TGTGCCAGCAGCCATTATGGACAGGGGTTCTACGAGCAGTACTTC. Full variable domain (missing parts from reference TRBV14 and TRBJ2-7): EAGVTQFPSHSVIEKGQTVTLRCDPISGHDNLYWYRRVMGKEIKFLLHFVKESKQDESGMPNNRFLAERTGGTYSTLKVQPAELEDSGVYFCASSHYGQGFYEQYFGPGTRLTVT.

This clone was counted at least ten times. The chain joins TRBV7-2 to TRBJ2-1; 9 bases map to TRBD2. The germline gives CDR1 SGHTA, CDR2 FQGNSA. After removal of 1 base from V and 7 bases from J, the junction contained 11 bases not matched to a gene. This CDR3 comprises 17 residues. CDR3: CASSLVLGGGAVNEQFF. In DNA, the CDR3 is TGTGCCAGCAGCTTAGTCCTTGGCGGGGGGGCCGTAAATGAGCAGTTCTTC. Combining the CDR3 with reference TRBV7-2 and TRBJ2-1 gives the whole variable domain GAGVSQSPSNKVTEKGKDVELRCDPISGHTALYWYRQSLGQGLEFLIYFQGNSAPDKSGLPSDRFSAERTGGSVSTLTIQRTQQEDSAVYLCASSLVLGGGAVNEQFFGPGTRLTVL.

The V call is TRBV16, the J call TRBJ1-6; no clear D gene. V lost 3 bases to trimming and J lost 6 bases, with 9 bases between them. Germline V gives CDR1 KGHSY, CDR2 FQNENV. CDR3 length: 14 amino acids. CDR3 DNA sequence: TGTGCCAGCAGCCACCAGGACTCTAATTCACCCCTCCACTTT. Amino acid sequence: CASSHQDSNSPLHF.

Comments on this clone: The same CDR3 arises from other DNA sequences in this sample as well. This chain links TRBV3-1 (or the pseudogene TRBV3-2) with TRBJ1-1, with 9 positions matching TRBD1. Germline CDR1 is LGHDT and CDR2 is YNNKEL (reference sequence). Trimming removed 2 bases from V and 5 bases from J; junction bases left unmatched: 6. The CDR3 runs to 15 residues. DNA for the CDR3: TGTGCCAGCAGCCAATCGGGACAGGGAGGAACTGAAGCTTTCTTT. Translation gives CASSQSGQGGTEAFF.

This clone was observed a few times. V is TRBV6-2 or TRBV6-3 and J is TRBJ1-2, with TRBD1 matching over 9 bases. The CDR3 extends over 16 amino acids. After removal of 6 bases from V and 2 bases from J, the junction contained 10 bases not matched to a gene. Germline CDR1 MNHEY, CDR2 SVGEGT. The CDR3 region has the DNA TGTGCCAGCAGCAGGACAGGGGCACTTCCCAACTATGGCTACACCTTC. Residues: CASSRTGALPNYGYTF.

Ten or more counts support this clone. The genes are TRBV7-9 and TRBJ2-7; tentative D call: TRBD1 (6 bases). Looked up from germline, CDR1 is SEHNR and CDR2 is FQNEAQ (reference sequence). CDR3 size: 18 residues. Deletions cut 0 bases from V and 4 bases from J, with 22 bases between. The CDR3 loop reads CASSLATAGDIVGYEQYF. Here the CDR3 DNA reads TGTGCCAGCAGCTTAGCGACCGCAGGGGATATAGTGGGTTACGAGCAGTACTTC.

This sequence joins TRBV6-2 or TRBV6-3 and TRBJ1-1; D remains ambiguous. Germline CDR1 and CDR2: MNHEY and SVGEGT. V gave up 1 base and J gave up 3 bases, with 9 bases separating them. CDR3 size: 14 residues. CDR3 bases: TGTGCCAGCAGTTACTTATCGGTGTACACTGAAGCTTTCTTT. Its translation: CASSYLSVYTEAFF.